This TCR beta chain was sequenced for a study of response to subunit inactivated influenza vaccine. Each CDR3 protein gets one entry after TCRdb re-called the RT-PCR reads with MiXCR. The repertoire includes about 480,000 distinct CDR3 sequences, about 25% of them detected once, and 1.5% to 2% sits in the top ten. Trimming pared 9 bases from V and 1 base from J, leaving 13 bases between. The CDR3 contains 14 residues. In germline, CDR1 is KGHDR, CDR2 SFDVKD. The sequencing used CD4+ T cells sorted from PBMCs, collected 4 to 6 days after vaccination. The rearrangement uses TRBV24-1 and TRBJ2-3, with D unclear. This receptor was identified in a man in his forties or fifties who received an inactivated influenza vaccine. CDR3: CATQTSWGTDTQYF. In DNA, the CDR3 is TGTGCCACCCAGACCTCTTGGGGCACAGATACGCAGTATTTT.